The clone carrying this TCR beta chain turned up a few times. The data originate from a study of blood T cell repertoires in COVID-19. Study as a whole: The United States, Italy and Spain provided the acute and convalescent COVID-19 samples. PBMCs, B-cell-depleted T cells, or T cells provided the cDNA or gDNA that made up the material.

Original processing methods: Amplified reference gene primers provided the basis for estimating nucleated cell counts. The data were produced by immunoSEQ multiplex PCR, yet TCRdb's version contains in-frame clones alone and is incomplete. V, J and clone size are taken as reported in that table, and D and trimming were inferred from the DNA itself. The data contain roughly 140,000 clones, under 90% of them singletons. The CDR3 extends over 15 amino acids. Trimming shortened V by 2 bases and J by 5 bases, and 10 bases separated the two germline ends. CDR1 and CDR2 from the germline V gene are LGHDT and YNNKEL (reference sequence).

V usage is TRBV3-1 (or the pseudogene TRBV3-2) and J usage is TRBJ1-6; TRBD1 is a possible D gene (5 bases). The sequencing input was peripheral blood. The source of this sequence is a human donor in a cohort sampled during active COVID-19. The CDR3 DNA follows: TGTGCCAGCAGCCAATCGGGACTGCATAATTCACCCCTCCACTTT. Translated: CASSQSGLHNSPLHF.